Here is one TCR beta chain with its context. Its antigen is currently unknown. With the read ending 3 residues before the CDR3 end, the germline J gene is used to fill in that end. Sequencing was performed with immunoSEQ multiplex PCR; in TCRdb, only in-frame clones are kept and a portion is missing. The data show some 41,000 clones, and the top ten clones hold less than 6%. The CDR3 runs to 12 residues. V gave up 5 bases and J gave up 1 base, with 8 bases separating them. Per the germline V gene, CDR1 is SQVTM and CDR2 is ANQGSEA. The source of the sample is a study of T cells in women clearing cervical HPV infection. Study-level results: T-cell numbers per sample were unknown and may explain richness differences. Combining TCR richness with V gene abundances gave roughly 0.8 AUC.

Sequenced input: blood buffy coat. This sequence was found in a woman aged 18 to 75 with a cervical HPV16 infection that either progressed to CIN3+ or cleared (not recorded which). The V call is TRBV29-1, the J call TRBJ2-5, with TRBD2 as a possible D gene (6 bases). CDR3 sequence: CSVSGGQETQYF. The sequenced part of the CDR3 DNA is TGCAGCGTTTCCGGGGGCCAAGAGACC.